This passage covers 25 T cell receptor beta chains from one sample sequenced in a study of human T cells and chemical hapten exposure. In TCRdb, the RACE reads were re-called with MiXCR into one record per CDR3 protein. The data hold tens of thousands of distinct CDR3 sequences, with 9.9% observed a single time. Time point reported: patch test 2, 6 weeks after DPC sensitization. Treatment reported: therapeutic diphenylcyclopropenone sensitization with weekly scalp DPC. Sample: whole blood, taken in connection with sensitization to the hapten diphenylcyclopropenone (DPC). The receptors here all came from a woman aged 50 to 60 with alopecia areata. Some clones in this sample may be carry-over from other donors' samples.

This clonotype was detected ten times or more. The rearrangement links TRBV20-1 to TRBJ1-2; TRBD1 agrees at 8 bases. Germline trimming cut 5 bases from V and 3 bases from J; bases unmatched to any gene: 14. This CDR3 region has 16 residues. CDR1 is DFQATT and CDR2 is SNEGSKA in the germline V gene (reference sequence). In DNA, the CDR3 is TGCAGTGCTGGAACCCATCAGGGGGCGGCGCACTATGGCTACACCTTC. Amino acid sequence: CSAGTHQGAAHYGYTF.

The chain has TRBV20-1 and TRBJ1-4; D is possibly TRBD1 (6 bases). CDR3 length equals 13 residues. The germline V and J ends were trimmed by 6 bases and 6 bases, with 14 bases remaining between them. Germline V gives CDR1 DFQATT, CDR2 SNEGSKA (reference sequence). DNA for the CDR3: TGCAGTGCCACCGACAGGAATGATGAAAAACTGTTTTTT. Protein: CSATDRNDEKLFF.

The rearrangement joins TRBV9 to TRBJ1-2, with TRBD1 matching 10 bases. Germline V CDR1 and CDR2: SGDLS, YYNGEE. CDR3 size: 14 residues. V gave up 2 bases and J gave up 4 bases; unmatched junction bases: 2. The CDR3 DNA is TGTGCCAGCAGCGTGGGACAGGGGAGCTATGGCTACACCTTC. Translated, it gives CASSVGQGSYGYTF.

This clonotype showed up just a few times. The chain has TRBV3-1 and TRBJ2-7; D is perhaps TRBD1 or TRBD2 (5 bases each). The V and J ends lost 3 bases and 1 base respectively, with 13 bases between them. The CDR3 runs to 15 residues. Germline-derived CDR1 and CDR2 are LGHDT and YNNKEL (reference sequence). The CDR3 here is CASSHQRDLSYEQYF. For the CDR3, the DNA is TGTGCCAGCAGCCATCAACGGGACCTGTCCTACGAGCAGTACTTC.

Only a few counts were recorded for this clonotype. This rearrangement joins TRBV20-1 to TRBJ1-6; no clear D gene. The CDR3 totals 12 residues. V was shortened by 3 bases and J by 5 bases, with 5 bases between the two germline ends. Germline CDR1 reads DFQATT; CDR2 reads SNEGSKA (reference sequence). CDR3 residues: CSAREDNSPLHF. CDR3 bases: TGCAGTGCTAGGGAAGATAATTCACCCCTCCACTTT.

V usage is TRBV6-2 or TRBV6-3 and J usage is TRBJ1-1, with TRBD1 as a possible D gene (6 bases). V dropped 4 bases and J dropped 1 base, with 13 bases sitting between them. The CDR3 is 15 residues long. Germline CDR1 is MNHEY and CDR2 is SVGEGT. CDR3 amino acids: CASSSGGQPNTEAFF. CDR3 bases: TGTGCCAGCAGTTCAGGAGGACAGCCGAACACTGAAGCTTTCTTT.

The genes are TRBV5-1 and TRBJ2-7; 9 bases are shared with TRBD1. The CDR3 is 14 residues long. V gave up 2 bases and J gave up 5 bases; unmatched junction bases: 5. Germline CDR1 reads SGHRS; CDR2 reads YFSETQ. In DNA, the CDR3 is TGCGCCAGCAGCTTAGGACAGGGGAATGACGAGCAGTACTTC. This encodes CASSLGQGNDEQYF.

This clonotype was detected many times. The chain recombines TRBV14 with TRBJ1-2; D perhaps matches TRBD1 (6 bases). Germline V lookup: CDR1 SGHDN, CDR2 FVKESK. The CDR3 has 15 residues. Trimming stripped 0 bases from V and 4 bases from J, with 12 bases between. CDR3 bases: TGTGCCAGCAGCCAAGAGAAGGGGGTTCTCTATGGCTACACCTTC. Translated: CASSQEKGVLYGYTF.

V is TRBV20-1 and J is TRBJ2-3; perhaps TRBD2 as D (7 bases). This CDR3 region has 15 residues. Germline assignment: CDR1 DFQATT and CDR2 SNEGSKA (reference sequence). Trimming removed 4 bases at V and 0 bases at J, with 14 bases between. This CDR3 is CSAISGGQSTDTQYF. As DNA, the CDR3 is TGCAGTGCTATCTCGGGGGGCCAGAGCACAGATACGCAGTATTTT.

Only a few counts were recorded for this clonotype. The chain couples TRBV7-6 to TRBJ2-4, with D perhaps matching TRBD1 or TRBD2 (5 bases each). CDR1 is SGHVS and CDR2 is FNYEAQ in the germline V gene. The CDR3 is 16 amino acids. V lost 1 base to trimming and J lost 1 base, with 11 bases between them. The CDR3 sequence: CASSLGRGRAKNIQYF. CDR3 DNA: TGTGCCAGCAGCTTAGGTCGGGGACGGGCCAAAAACATTCAGTACTTC.

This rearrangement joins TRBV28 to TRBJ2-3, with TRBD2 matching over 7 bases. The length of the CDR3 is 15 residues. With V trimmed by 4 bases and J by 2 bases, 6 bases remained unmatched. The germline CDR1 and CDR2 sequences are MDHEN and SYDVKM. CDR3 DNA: TGTGCCAGCAGTTCTAGCGGAACCTACACAGATACGCAGTATTTT. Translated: CASSSSGTYTDTQYF.

The CDR3 sequence is CASSSHLWGVSNTGELFF. CDR3 coding DNA: TGTGCCAGCAGCTCCCACCTCTGGGGGGTTTCGAACACCGGGGAGCTGTTTTTT. The V gene is TRBV7-9, the J gene TRBJ2-2, with D tentatively TRBD2 (6 bases). Between the trimmed V and J ends, which lost 4 bases and 0 bases, there was a span of 18 bases. Germline loops: CDR1 SEHNR, CDR2 FQNEAQ (reference sequence). This CDR3 contains 18 residues.

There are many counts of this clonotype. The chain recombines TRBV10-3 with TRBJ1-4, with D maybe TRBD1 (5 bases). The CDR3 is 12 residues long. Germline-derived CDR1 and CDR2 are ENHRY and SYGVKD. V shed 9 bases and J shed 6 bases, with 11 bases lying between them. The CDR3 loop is CAIRGGDEKLFF. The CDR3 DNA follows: TGTGCCATAAGGGGCGGTGATGAAAAACTGTTTTTT.

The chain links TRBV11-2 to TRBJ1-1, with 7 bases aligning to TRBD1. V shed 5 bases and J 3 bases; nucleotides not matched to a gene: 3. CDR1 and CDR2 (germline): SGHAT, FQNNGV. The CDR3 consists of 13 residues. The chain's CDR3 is CASSTQGDTEAFF. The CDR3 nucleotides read TGTGCCAGCAGCACTCAGGGGGACACTGAAGCTTTCTTT.

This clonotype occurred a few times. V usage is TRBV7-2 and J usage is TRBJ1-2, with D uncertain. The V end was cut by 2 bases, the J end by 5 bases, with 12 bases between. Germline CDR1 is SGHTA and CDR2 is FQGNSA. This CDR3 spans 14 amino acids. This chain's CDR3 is CASSLMTMGYGYTF. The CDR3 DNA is TGTGCCAGCAGCTTAATGACAATGGGTTATGGCTACACCTTC.

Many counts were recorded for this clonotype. CDR3 DNA sequence: TGTGCCAGCAGCTCCAGTCCCCTCTACGAGCAGTACTTC. Its protein is CASSSSPLYEQYF. The rearrangement links TRBV11-1 to TRBJ2-7; D is undetermined. CDR1 is SGHAT and CDR2 is FQDESV in the germline V gene (reference sequence). The CDR3 is 13 amino acids. Deletions cut 4 bases from V and 3 bases from J, with 10 bases between.

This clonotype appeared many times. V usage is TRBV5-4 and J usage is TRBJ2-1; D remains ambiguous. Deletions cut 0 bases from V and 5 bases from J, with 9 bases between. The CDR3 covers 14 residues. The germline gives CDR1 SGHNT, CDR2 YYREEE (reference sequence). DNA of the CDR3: TGTGCCAGCAGCTTGGATTGGAAAAACAATGAGCAGTTCTTC. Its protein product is CASSLDWKNNEQFF.

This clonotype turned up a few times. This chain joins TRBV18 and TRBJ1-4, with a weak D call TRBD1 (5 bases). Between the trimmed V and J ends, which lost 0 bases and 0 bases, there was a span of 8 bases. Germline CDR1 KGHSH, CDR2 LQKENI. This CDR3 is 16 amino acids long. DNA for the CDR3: TGTGCCAGCTCACCACCGGGAGGGGCAACTAATGAAAAACTGTTTTTT. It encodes CASSPPGGATNEKLFF.

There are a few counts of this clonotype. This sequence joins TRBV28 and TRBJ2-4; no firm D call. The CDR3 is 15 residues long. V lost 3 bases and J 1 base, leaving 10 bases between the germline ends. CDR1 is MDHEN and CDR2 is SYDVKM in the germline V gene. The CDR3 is CASSFSGSAKNIQYF. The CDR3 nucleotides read TGTGCCAGCAGTTTTTCCGGGTCCGCCAAAAACATTCAGTACTTC.

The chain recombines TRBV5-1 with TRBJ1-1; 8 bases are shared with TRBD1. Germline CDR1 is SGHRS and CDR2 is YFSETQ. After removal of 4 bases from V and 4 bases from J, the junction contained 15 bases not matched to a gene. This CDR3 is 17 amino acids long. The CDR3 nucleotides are TGCGCCAGCAGCCCATTAAACTGGACAGGGCGGAGCACTGAAGCTTTCTTT. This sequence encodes CASSPLNWTGRSTEAFF.

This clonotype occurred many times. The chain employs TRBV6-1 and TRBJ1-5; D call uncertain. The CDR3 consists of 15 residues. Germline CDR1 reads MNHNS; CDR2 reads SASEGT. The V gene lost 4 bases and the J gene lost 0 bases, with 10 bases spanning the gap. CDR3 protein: CASSVLGLSNQPQHF. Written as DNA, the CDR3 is TGTGCCAGCAGTGTCCTAGGGCTTAGCAATCAGCCCCAGCATTTT.

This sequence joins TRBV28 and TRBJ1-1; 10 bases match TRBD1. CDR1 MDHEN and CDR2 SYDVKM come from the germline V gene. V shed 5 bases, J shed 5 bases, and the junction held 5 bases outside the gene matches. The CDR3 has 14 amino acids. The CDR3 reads CASSPGTGVTEAFF. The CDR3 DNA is TGTGCCAGCAGTCCCGGGACAGGGGTGACTGAAGCTTTCTTT.

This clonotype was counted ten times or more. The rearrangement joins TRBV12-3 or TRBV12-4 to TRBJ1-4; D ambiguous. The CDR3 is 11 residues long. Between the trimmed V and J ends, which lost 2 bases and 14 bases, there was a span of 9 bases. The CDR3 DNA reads TGTGCCAGCAGTTTACGGGCCTCTCTGTTTTTT. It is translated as CASSLRASLFF.

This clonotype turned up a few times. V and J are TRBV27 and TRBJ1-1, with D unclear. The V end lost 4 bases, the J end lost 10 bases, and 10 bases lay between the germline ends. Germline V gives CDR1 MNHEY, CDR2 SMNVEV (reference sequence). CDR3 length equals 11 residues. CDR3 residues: CASSSGVGAFF. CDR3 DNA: TGTGCCAGCAGTTCCGGGGTAGGAGCTTTCTTT.

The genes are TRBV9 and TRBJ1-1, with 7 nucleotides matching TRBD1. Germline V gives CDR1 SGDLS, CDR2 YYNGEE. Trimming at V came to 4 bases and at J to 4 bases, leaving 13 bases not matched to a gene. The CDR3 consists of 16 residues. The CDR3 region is CASSPQGGGSPTEAFF. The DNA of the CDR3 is TGTGCCAGCAGCCCCCAGGGAGGGGGCAGTCCCACTGAAGCTTTCTTT.